The next 5 T cell receptor beta chains were all read from a single sample in a study of T cell repertoires in cytomegalovirus infection. Which antigens these TCRs recognize remains unknown. TCRdb redid the calling of the reads with MiXCR, one entry per CDR3 protein. Seen here are 650,000 to 900,000 distinct CDR3 sequences, under 35% observed once, and the top ten hold about 12%. The sample was cultured CD8+ T cells from PBMCs, taken from culture after CMV antigen stimulation. The receptors stem from a human donor in good health (CMV status not recorded). Some clones in this sample may be carry-over from other donors' samples.

The rearrangement uses TRBV10-3 and TRBJ2-2; D gene uncertain. V dropped 7 bases and J dropped 3 bases, with 9 bases sitting between them. This CDR3 has 13 residues. Germline V lookup: CDR1 ENHRY, CDR2 SYGVKD. The CDR3 DNA follows: TGTGCCATCATAGCAGATGACACCGGGGAGCTGTTTTTT. Residues: CAIIADDTGELFF.

The rearrangement uses TRBV7-9 and TRBJ1-1; D perhaps matches TRBD1 (6 bases). V was cut by 7 bases and J by 6 bases, with 12 bases left in between. Germline CDR1 and CDR2: SEHNR and FQNEAQ (reference sequence). The CDR3 sequence is 12 residues long. As DNA, the CDR3 is TGTGCCAGCAAGTCAGGGGCTCCTGAAGCTTTCTTT. As protein: CASKSGAPEAFF.

The CDR3 DNA follows: TGTGCCAGCAGTAAAGATATGAGTCGTAACGAAAAACTGTTTTTT. Its translation is CASSKDMSRNEKLFF. The chain has TRBV14 and TRBJ1-4; D remains ambiguous. The V end was cut by 6 bases, the J end by 8 bases, with 19 bases between. The CDR3 has 15 amino acids. CDR1 is SGHDN, CDR2 FVKESK, per germline. Drawing the rest from reference TRBV14 and TRBJ1-4, the complete variable domain is EAGVTQFPSHSVIEKGQTVTLRCDPISGHDNLYWYRRVMGKEIKFLLHFVKESKQDESGMPNNRFLAERTGGTYSTLKVQPAELEDSGVYFCASSKDMSRNEKLFFGSGTQLSVL.

This clonotype was seen at least ten times. The chain combines TRBV20-1 with TRBJ1-1; 10 nucleotides agree with TRBD1. The CDR3 runs to 13 residues. Trimming cost V 5 bases and J 1 base; bases outside gene matches: 1. Germline assignment: CDR1 DFQATT and CDR2 SNEGSKA (reference sequence). In DNA form, the CDR3 reads TGCAGTGCTTGGGACAGGGGGAACACTGAAGCTTTCTTT. Its protein product is CSAWDRGNTEAFF.

This clonotype was recorded many times. V is TRBV6-1 and J is TRBJ2-4; D not resolved. V gave up 5 bases and J gave up 0 bases, with 14 bases separating them. The CDR3 runs to 16 residues. The germline gives CDR1 MNHNS, CDR2 SASEGT. The CDR3 here is CASSKGGSVAKNIQYF. The DNA of the CDR3 is TGTGCCAGCAGTAAAGGTGGCAGTGTAGCCAAAAACATTCAGTACTTC.